A selection of T cell receptor beta chains follows, all from one sample in a study of a mutant IDH1 vaccine in newly diagnosed glioma. The method was immunoSEQ multiplex PCR; TCRdb's version includes in-frame clones alone and lacks a portion of them. The data contain about 64,000 clones, 65% to 75% of them seen just once; the ten biggest clones take up 4.7%. No cognate antigen is known for these TCRs. This material consisted of PBMCs, taken from a glioma patient whose treatment included an IDH1 peptide vaccine. The receptors were sampled from a man aged 45 to 65 with glioma. CDR3s include the opening cysteine and the closing phenylalanine or tryptophan. Each record gives: clone size, D gene, CDR3 length, V gene, J gene, CDR3 DNA, CDR3 protein. A D gene is named only where the DNA matches it firmly. Clone size is given for some rows only: seen once, a few or many times, or a class if the clone is expanded.

abundance: .; d_gene: .; len: 14; v_gene: TRBV4-3; j_gene: TRBJ2-7; CDR3nt: TGCGCCAGCAGCCAAGATACGGGAGCCTACGAGCAGTACTTC; CDR3aa: CASSQDTGAYEQYF
abundance: .; d_gene: .; len: 14; v_gene: TRBV15; j_gene: TRBJ1-1; CDR3nt: TGTGCCACCAGCAGAGACGAAGAAGTGATACAAGCTTTCTTT; CDR3aa: CATSRDEEVIQAFF
abundance: .; d_gene: TRBD2; len: 16; v_gene: TRBV5-1; j_gene: TRBJ2-1; CDR3nt: TGCGCCAGCAGCTCTAGAAGCGGGGGCTCCTACAATGAGCAGTTCTTC; CDR3aa: CASSSRSGGSYNEQFF
abundance: few; d_gene: .; len: 15; v_gene: TRBV9; j_gene: TRBJ1-5; CDR3nt: TGTGCCAGCAGCGTAGAAGGCAGGGCAGGACAGCCCCAGCATTTT; CDR3aa: CASSVEGRAGQPQHF
abundance: .; d_gene: .; len: 17; v_gene: TRBV5-4; j_gene: TRBJ2-5; CDR3nt: TGTGCCAGCAGCTCACCACTCAGGGAGAAGGGCCAAGAGACCCAGTACTTC; CDR3aa: CASSSPLREKGQETQYF
abundance: .; d_gene: TRBD1; len: 16; v_gene: TRBV6-5; j_gene: TRBJ2-5; CDR3nt: TGTGCCAGCAGTTACGGGGACAGGGGGCGAGGAGAGACCCAGTACTTC; CDR3aa: CASSYGDRGRGETQYF
abundance: .; d_gene: TRBD1; len: 15; v_gene: TRBV5-1; j_gene: TRBJ1-2; CDR3nt: TGCGCCAGCAGCGTGCGGACAGGGGGCAGGGATGGCTACACCTTC; CDR3aa: CASSVRTGGRDGYTF
abundance: .; d_gene: .; len: 15; v_gene: TRBV2; j_gene: TRBJ1-5; CDR3nt: TGTGCCAGCAGTGGGGGGTTATACGGCAATCAGCCCCAGCATTTT; CDR3aa: CASSGGLYGNQPQHF
abundance: .; d_gene: .; len: 14; v_gene: TRBV6-6; j_gene: TRBJ1-5; CDR3nt: TGTGCCAGCAGTTACGGGCAGGGAAGTCAGCCCCAGCATTTT; CDR3aa: CASSYGQGSQPQHF
abundance: .; d_gene: TRBD2; len: 14; v_gene: TRBV29-1; j_gene: TRBJ2-5; CDR3nt: TGCAGCGTTAGGAAGCGGGGTACCCAAGAGACCCAGTACTTC; CDR3aa: CSVRKRGTQETQYF
abundance: medium-sized; d_gene: .; len: 12; v_gene: TRBV9; j_gene: TRBJ1-1; CDR3nt: TGTGCCAGCAGCGAGGGCGGGCAGGAGGCTTTCTTT; CDR3aa: CASSEGGQEAFF
abundance: .; d_gene: .; len: 13; v_gene: TRBV30; j_gene: TRBJ2-4; CDR3nt: TGTGCCTGGAGTGGTCAACAGAAAAACATTCAGTACTTC; CDR3aa: CAWSGQQKNIQYF
abundance: once; d_gene: .; len: 14; v_gene: TRBV5-1; j_gene: TRBJ1-1; CDR3nt: TGCGCCAGCAGCATCGCGACGGCGAACACTGAAGCTTTCTTT; CDR3aa: CASSIATANTEAFF
abundance: .; d_gene: .; len: 14; v_gene: TRBV27; j_gene: TRBJ2-7; CDR3nt: TGTGCCAGCAGTACCGCCAGGCCCCCCTACGAGCAGTACTTC; CDR3aa: CASSTARPPYEQYF
abundance: .; d_gene: .; len: 16; v_gene: TRBV9; j_gene: TRBJ2-2; CDR3nt: TGTGCCAGCAGCGCTCTCACAGGGGGGGTCACCGGGGAGCTGTTTTTT; CDR3aa: CASSALTGGVTGELFF
abundance: once; d_gene: .; len: 13; v_gene: TRBV7-8; j_gene: TRBJ1-5; CDR3nt: TGTGCCAGCAGCTTAGATGGGGGACAGCCCCAGCATTTT; CDR3aa: CASSLDGGQPQHF
abundance: .; d_gene: .; len: 16; v_gene: TRBV14; j_gene: TRBJ1-3; CDR3nt: TGTGCCAGCAGCCTCCTCGGGACCCCAAGCGGAAACACCATATATTTT; CDR3aa: CASSLLGTPSGNTIYF
abundance: .; d_gene: .; len: 12; v_gene: TRBV29-1; j_gene: TRBJ1-2; CDR3nt: TGCAGCGTTGAGAGGGTAGTCTATGGCTACACCTTC; CDR3aa: CSVERVVYGYTF
abundance: .; d_gene: TRBD1; len: 15; v_gene: TRBV9; j_gene: TRBJ1-1; CDR3nt: TGTGCCAGCAGCGTAGACGGACAGGGGAACACTGAAGCTTTCTTT; CDR3aa: CASSVDGQGNTEAFF
abundance: .; d_gene: TRBD1; len: 14; v_gene: TRBV5-1; j_gene: TRBJ2-5; CDR3nt: TGCGCCAGCAGCATGGGACAGGGGGAGGAGACCCAGTACTTC; CDR3aa: CASSMGQGEETQYF
abundance: .; d_gene: TRBD2; len: 17; v_gene: TRBV5-1; j_gene: TRBJ2-3; CDR3nt: TGCGCCAGCAGCTTGGGATCGGCTAGCGGCGGCACAGATACGCAGTATTTT; CDR3aa: CASSLGSASGGTDTQYF
abundance: few; d_gene: TRBD1; len: 11; v_gene: TRBV29-1; j_gene: TRBJ2-7; CDR3nt: TGCAGCGGATGGACAGGCGGAGAGCAGTACTTC; CDR3aa: CSGWTGGEQYF